These T cell receptor beta chains were read from a single sample in a study of T cell repertoires in cytomegalovirus infection. Each CDR3 protein is one row after TCRdb ran MiXCR on the reads. The sample lists roughly 110,000 distinct CDR3 sequences, 10% occurring once. Their cognate antigens are unknown. The sequencing sample was made of PBMCs, sequenced either directly or after in vitro stimulation (not recorded which). The receptors come from a human donor in good health (CMV status not recorded). Some clones in this sample may be carry-over from other donors' samples. CDR3s include the opening cysteine and the closing phenylalanine or tryptophan. D genes are given only for firm matches. Only part of the rows carry a size: once, few, many, or a class if the clone is expanded.

v_gene	j_gene	abundance	d_gene	CDR3aa	CDR3nt
TRBV6-6	TRBJ1-1	many	-	CASSYSAGYHTEAFF	TGTGCCAGCAGTTACTCGGCAGGCTACCACACTGAAGCTTTCTTT
TRBV28	TRBJ2-7	many	TRBD1	CASRTGGDSYEQYF	TGTGCCAGCAGGACAGGGGGCGACTCCTACGAGCAGTACTTC
TRBV6-2/TRBV6-3	TRBJ2-1	-	-	CASSYSTRDSYNEQFF	TGTGCCAGCAGTTACTCGACCAGGGACTCCTACAATGAGCAGTTCTTC
TRBV5-4	TRBJ2-2	few	-	CASSQEAGRSNTGELFF	TGTGCCAGCAGCCAAGAGGCGGGAAGGTCGAACACCGGGGAGCTGTTTTTT
TRBV20-1	TRBJ2-7	few	-	CSATHERSSYEQYF	TGCAGTGCCACCCATGAGCGGTCCTCCTACGAGCAGTACTTC
TRBV7-9	TRBJ2-3	-	-	CASSPRVRDGNTDTQYF	TGTGCCAGCAGCCCACGGGTCCGGGACGGTAACACAGATACGCAGTATTTT
TRBV10-3	TRBJ2-1	many	TRBD1	CAIGPGQGYNEQFF	TGTGCCATCGGACCGGGACAGGGCTACAATGAGCAGTTCTTC
TRBV7-8	TRBJ1-3	few	-	CASSLKFRGTGNTIYF	TGTGCCAGCAGCTTAAAATTTCGGGGGACAGGAAACACCATATATTTT
TRBV10-3	TRBJ1-2	many	-	CAAWDGNFYGYTF	TGTGCCGCCTGGGACGGAAACTTCTATGGCTACACCTTC
TRBV5-4	TRBJ2-2	-	-	CASSHTGAVAGELFF	TGTGCCAGCAGCCATACCGGGGCAGTAGCCGGGGAGCTGTTTTTT
TRBV7-2	TRBJ2-5	medium-sized	-	CASSSTIKDRLFF	TGTGCCAGCAGCTCTACCATTAAGGACCGACTATTCTTC